Given below is one T cell receptor beta chain in context. The data derive from a study of shared clonotypes between healthy human individuals. The CDR3 is 13 amino acids. Trimming removed 6 bases at V and 10 bases at J, with 16 bases between. Germline CDR1 is MNHEY and CDR2 is SMNVEV (reference sequence). Method: immunoSEQ multiplex PCR; TCRdb's copy keeps in-frame clones and lacks some. Here the sample spans about 2 million clones, roughly 95% being singletons. Naive CD45RA+ and memory CD45RA-negative subsets were split from CD4+ cells. This TCR came from a man younger than 35 in good health. The chain employs TRBV27 and TRBJ2-4; D is possibly TRBD1 (6 bases). The sample was naive CD4+ T cells sorted from blood. Subset: CD45RA+ positively selected. In DNA, the CDR3 is TGTGCCAGCAGCTCTGCCGCAGGGGTGATTCAGTACTTC. The encoded protein is CASSSAAGVIQYF.